Reported below is one TCR beta chain. This clonotype was seen at least ten times. The antigen it recognizes is unknown. Base-call qualities are not available, and no considerably larger clone is one nucleotide away. This specimen comes from a study of T cell repertoires in cytomegalovirus infection (dated by TCRdb to about 2019). Study-level background: Donor HLA type was relevant to the analysis, as public TCR beta signatures indicated carriage of CMV infection together with the matching HLA type.

The germline V gene encodes CDR1 MNHEY and CDR2 SVGEGT. V is trimmed back by 2 bases and J by 2 bases, and the junction contains 0 bases that no gene match accounts for. The CDR3 contains 14 residues, cysteine and phenylalanine counted. Just CDR3 DNA is preserved here, 42 bases in frame from base 1. Overall study outcomes, separate from this receptor: The ex vivo response was dominated by HLA-C-restricted CMV-specific TCR beta clonotypes, and the single most frequent clonotype in two of eight donors was supplied by these HLA-C-restricted clonotypes. Carriers of CMV infection plus the relevant HLA type were discriminated by the cumulative frequency of public TCR beta family members in the study cohort and in an independent roughly 340-donor cohort.

The sequencer was an Illumina HiSeq 1500. The public reads were quality trimmed at Q25 with fastp and then assembled into clones with MiXCR by TCRdb, keeping productive beta chains. Rows are combined by CDR3 protein, so each entry shows the most common genes and DNA. Recorded for this sample are roughly 230,000 distinct CDR3 sequences; 6% to 8% of them occurred a single time. The top ten clonotypes cover roughly 6.5% of the sample. The clonotype was recovered from a human donor in good health (CMV status not recorded). Some clones in this sample may be carry-over from other donors' samples. This chain is built from TRBV6-2 or TRBV6-3 and TRBJ1-5, with 7 junctional bases fitting TRBD1. Sequenced sample: PBMCs. The bases read TGTGCCAGCAGTTACGGACAGGGCAATCAGCCCCAGCATTTT. Translation gives CASSYGQGNQPQHF.